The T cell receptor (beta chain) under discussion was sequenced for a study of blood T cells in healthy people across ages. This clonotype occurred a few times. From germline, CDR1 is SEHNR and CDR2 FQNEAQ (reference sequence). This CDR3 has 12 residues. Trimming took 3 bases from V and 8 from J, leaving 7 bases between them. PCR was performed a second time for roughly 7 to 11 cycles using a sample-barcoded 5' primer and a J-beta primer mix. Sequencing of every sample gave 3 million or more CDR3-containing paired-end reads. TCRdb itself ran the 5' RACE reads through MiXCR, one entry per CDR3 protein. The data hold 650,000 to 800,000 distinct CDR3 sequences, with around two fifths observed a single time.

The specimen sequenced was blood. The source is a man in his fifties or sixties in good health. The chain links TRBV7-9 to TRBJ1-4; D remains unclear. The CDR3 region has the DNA TGTGCCAGCAGCTTGACTGGCGAAAAACTGTTTTTT. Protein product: CASSLTGEKLFF.